The present TCR beta chain was sequenced within a study of cytomegalovirus exposure and HLA in healthy donors. Worth noting for this clone: As yet, its antigen is unknown.

60 Vbeta and 13 Jbeta primers were used in PCR. The assay was immunoSEQ multiplex PCR, and TCRdb's table has in-frame clones only and misses some. Among 90,000 to 120,000 clones listed, 77% were seen once. Study-wide findings and caveats: TCR beta chains associated with HLA were, in a later analysis, more clonally expanded than equally common others.

This TCR was sampled from a male donor in good health and CMV-seronegative. Sequencing used PBMCs.

The CDR3 DNA is TGTGCCAGCAGCTTAGTGGTGGGAGCATCCTACGAGCAGTACTTC. It translates to CASSLVVGASYEQYF. This chain uses TRBV11-2 with TRBJ2-7; D is perhaps TRBD2 (5 bases). The germline gives CDR1 SGHAT, CDR2 FQNNGV. The CDR3 sequence is 15 residues long. V lost 1 base to trimming and J lost 1 base, with 11 bases between them.